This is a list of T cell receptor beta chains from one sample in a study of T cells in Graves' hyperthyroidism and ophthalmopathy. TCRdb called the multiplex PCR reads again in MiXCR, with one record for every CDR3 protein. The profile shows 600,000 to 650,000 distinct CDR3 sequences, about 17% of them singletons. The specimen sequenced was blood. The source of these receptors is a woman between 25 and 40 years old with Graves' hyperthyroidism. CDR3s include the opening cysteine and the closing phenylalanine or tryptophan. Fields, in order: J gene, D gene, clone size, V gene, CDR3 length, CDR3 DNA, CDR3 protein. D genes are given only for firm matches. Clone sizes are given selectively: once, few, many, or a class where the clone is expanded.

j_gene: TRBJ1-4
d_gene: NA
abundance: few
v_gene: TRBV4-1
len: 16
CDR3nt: TGCGCCAGCAGCCAGGGAACAGGCGCGGTCGGTGAAAAACTGTTTTTT
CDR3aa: CASSQGTGAVGEKLFF

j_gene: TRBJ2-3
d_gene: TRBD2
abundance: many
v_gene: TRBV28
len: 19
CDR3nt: TGTGCCAGCAGCCACGAGGCCCCATTCCTAGCGGCCACCACAGATACGCAGTATTTT
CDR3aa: CASSHEAPFLAATTDTQYF

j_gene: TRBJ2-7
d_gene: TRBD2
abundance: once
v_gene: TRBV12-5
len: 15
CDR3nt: TGTGCTAGTGCCCTGGGACTACTCCCTTACAATGAGCAGTACTTC
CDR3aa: CASALGLLPYNEQYF

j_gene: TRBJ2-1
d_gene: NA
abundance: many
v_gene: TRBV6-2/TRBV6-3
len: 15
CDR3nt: TGTGCCAGCAGCCATTCCGGGGCAGGGAAGAATGAGCAGTTCTTC
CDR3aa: CASSHSGAGKNEQFF

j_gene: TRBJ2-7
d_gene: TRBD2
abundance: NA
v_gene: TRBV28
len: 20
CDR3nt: TGTGCCACCTGTGAGGGGCTTAGTCTAAGCGGGAGCCCCACCTCCTACGAGCAGTACTTC
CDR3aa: CATCEGLSLSGSPTSYEQYF

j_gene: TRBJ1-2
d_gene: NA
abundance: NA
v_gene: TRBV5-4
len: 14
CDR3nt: TGTGCCAGCAGCTTGGAGATTACTAACTATGGCTACACCTTC
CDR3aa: CASSLEITNYGYTF

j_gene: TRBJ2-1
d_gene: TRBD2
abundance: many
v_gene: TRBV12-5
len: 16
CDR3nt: TGTGCTAGTGGTTCATGGACTAGCGGGGGGATGCTTGAGCAGTTCTTC
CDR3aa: CASGSWTSGGMLEQFF

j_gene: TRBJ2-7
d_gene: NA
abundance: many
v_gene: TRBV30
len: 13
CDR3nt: TGTGCCTGGAGTCAGGACTCGACGGTGGAGCAGTACTTC
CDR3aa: CAWSQDSTVEQYF

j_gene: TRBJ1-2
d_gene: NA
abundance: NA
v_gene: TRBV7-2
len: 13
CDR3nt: TGTGCCAGCAGCCGCGACCTATCCTATGGCTACACCTTC
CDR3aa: CASSRDLSYGYTF

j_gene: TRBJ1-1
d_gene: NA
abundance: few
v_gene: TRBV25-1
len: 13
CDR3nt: TGTGCCAGCAGATCTTCATTCAACACTGAAGCTTTCTTT
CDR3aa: CASRSSFNTEAFF

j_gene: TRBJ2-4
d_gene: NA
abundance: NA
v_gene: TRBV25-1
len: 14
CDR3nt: TGTGCCAGCAGTGACGCGCTAGCCAAAAACATTCAGTACTTC
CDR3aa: CASSDALAKNIQYF

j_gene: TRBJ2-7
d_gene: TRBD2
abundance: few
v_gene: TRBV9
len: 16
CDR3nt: TGTGCCAGCAGCGTAGATGGACTAGCGGGGCCCTGGGAGCAGTACTTC
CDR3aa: CASSVDGLAGPWEQYF

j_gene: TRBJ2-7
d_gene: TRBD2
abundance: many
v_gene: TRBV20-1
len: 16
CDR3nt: TGCAGTGCTAGCACGCAGACTAGCGGGAAAAGGGACGAGCAGTACTTC
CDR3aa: CSASTQTSGKRDEQYF

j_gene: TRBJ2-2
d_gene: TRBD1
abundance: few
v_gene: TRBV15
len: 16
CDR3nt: TGTGCCACCAGCAGAGATAAGGGGGCGGTTTCGGGGGAGCTGTTTTTT
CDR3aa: CATSRDKGAVSGELFF

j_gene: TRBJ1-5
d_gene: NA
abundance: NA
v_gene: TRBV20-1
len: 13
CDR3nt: TGCAGTATAGGACTTACCATCAATCAGCCCCAGCATTTT
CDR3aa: CSIGLTINQPQHF

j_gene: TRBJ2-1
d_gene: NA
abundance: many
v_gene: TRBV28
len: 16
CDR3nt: TGTGCCAGCACCTCACGTGCGGGGAGCTCCTACAATGAGCAGTTCTTC
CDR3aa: CASTSRAGSSYNEQFF

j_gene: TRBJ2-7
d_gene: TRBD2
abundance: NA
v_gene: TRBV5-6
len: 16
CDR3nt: TGTGCCAGCAGCTTGTTGACCAGGACTAGGATATACGAGCAGTACTTC
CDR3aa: CASSLLTRTRIYEQYF

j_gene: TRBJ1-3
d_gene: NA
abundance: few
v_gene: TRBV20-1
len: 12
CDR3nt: TGCAGTGCTAGGGCCACTGACAACACCATATATTTT
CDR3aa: CSARATDNTIYF

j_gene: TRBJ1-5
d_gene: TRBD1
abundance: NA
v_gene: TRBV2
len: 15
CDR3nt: TGTGCCAGCGGGAGGGGGCAGGGATCAAGCCAGCCCCAGCATTTT
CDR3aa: CASGRGQGSSQPQHF

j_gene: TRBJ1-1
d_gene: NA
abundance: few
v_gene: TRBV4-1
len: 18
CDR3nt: TGCGCCAGCAGCGACCCGGGGGGGGCGCGAGGGGTGAACACTGAAGCTTTCTTT
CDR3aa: CASSDPGGARGVNTEAFF

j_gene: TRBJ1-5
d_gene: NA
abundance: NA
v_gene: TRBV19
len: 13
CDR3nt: TGTGCCAGTAGTATTCAGGAGAATCAGCCCCAGCATTTT
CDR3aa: CASSIQENQPQHF

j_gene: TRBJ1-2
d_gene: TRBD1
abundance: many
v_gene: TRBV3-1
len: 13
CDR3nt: TGTGCCAGCAGCCAAGATGGGACAGATGGCTACACCTTC
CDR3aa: CASSQDGTDGYTF

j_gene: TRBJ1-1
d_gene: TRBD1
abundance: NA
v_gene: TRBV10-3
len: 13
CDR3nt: TGTGCCATCAGACAGGGGCCGAACACTGAAGCTTTCTTT
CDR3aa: CAIRQGPNTEAFF

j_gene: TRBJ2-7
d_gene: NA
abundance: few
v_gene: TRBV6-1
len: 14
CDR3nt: TGTGCCAGCTCAATCCCAGGGGTTGGATCCGAGCAGTACTTC
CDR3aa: CASSIPGVGSEQYF

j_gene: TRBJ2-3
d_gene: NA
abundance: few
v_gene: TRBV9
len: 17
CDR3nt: TGTGCCAGCAGCGCACCGACCTGGGAGGAGGTCACAGATACGCAGTATTTT
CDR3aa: CASSAPTWEEVTDTQYF

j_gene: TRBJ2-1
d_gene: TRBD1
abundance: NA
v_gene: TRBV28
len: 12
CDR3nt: TGTGCCAGCAGTCTGGACAGGGGAGACCAGTTCTTC
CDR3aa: CASSLDRGDQFF

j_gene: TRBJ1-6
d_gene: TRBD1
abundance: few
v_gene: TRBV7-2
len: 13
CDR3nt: TGTGCCAGCAGCTCAGGACAGGGCTTACCCCTCCACTTT
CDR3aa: CASSSGQGLPLHF

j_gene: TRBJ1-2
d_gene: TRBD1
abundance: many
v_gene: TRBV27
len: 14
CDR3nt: TGTGCCAGCAGTTTATCCGGGACAGACTATGGCTACACCTTC
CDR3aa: CASSLSGTDYGYTF

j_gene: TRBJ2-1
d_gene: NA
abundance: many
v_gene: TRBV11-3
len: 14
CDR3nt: TGTGCCAGCAGCTTATGGCGCCGCGGCAATGAGCAGTTCTTC
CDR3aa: CASSLWRRGNEQFF